This is a list of T cell receptor beta chains from one sample in a study of blood T cell repertoires in COVID-19. TCRdb's copy holds only in-frame clones and misses some; the assay was immunoSEQ multiplex PCR. The sample carries 200,000 to 250,000 clones, roughly 88% recorded once. Source material: PBMCs or T cells enriched from blood (not recorded which). These receptor sequences come from a woman in her forties or fifties who had recovered from COVID-19. CDR3s include the opening cysteine and the closing phenylalanine or tryptophan. The D gene is left open where the match is weak. The listing skips clone size in some rows; elsewhere it reads once, few, many or a size class.

>NA|TRBJ1-2|TRBV13|NA
TGTGCCAGCAGCCCCGCAGGGGGCTACACCTTC
CASSPAGGYTF
>TRBD1|TRBJ2-6|TRBV25-1|once
TGTGCCAGCAGTGAGGAACAGGGGGCGCGCTCTGGGGCCAACGTCCTGACTTTC
CASSEEQGARSGANVLTF
>NA|TRBJ1-1|TRBV6-5|NA
TGTGCCAGCAGTAAACCTACAGGGACGAGTGAAGCTTTCTTT
CASSKPTGTSEAFF
>NA|TRBJ2-7|TRBV13|NA
TGTGCCAGCAGCTCCGGGATCTCCTACGAGCAGTACTTC
CASSSGISYEQYF
>TRBD1|TRBJ2-1|TRBV4-3|once
TGCGCCAGCAGCCAAGACGGCCAGGGGGACTACAATGAGCAGTTCTTC
CASSQDGQGDYNEQFF
>TRBD1|TRBJ1-6|TRBV4-3|few
TGCGCCAGCAGCCAAGATGCGACAGGGGCCCATTTT
CASSQDATGAHF
>TRBD2|TRBJ2-1|TRBV6-2/TRBV6-3|NA
TGTGCCAGCAGTTATATTAGCGGGAACGAATACAATGAGCAGTTCTTC
CASSYISGNEYNEQFF
>NA|TRBJ2-7|TRBV3-1/TRBV3-2|NA
TGTGCCAGCAGCCAAGATGGAACGGGTGCGAGCTCCTACGAGCAGTACTTC
CASSQDGTGASSYEQYF
>TRBD2|TRBJ2-1|TRBV19|NA
TGTGCCAGTAGTATACTAGCGGGCCCCAATGAGCAGTTCTTC
CASSILAGPNEQFF
>TRBD1|TRBJ2-1|TRBV6-5|NA
TGTGCCAGCAGGGACAGGAAGACCTACAATGAGCAGTTCTTC
CASRDRKTYNEQFF
>TRBD2|TRBJ2-7|TRBV6-1|NA
TGTGCCAGCAGTGAGTGGTTGGTGGGCGGGGGCTACGAGCAGTACTTC
CASSEWLVGGGYEQYF
>NA|TRBJ1-1|TRBV13|NA
TGTGCCAGCAGCACCCCGTCCAGGAACACTGAAGCTTTCTTT
CASSTPSRNTEAFF
>TRBD1|TRBJ1-4|TRBV19|NA
TGTGCCAGCAGGAACGGACAGGCCTTTAATGAAAAACTGTTTTTT
CASRNGQAFNEKLFF
>TRBD1|TRBJ1-1|TRBV6-5|NA
TGTGCCAGCAGTTCGGGACAGGGGAACACTGAAGCTTTCTTT
CASSSGQGNTEAFF
>NA|TRBJ1-4|TRBV28|NA
TGTGCCAGCAGCGACAACCGGGGGGATGAAAAACTGTTTTTT
CASSDNRGDEKLFF
>TRBD1|TRBJ1-4|TRBV5-6|NA
TGTGCCAGCAGCCCCGTACAGGGGGGGACTAATGAAAAACTGTTTTTT
CASSPVQGGTNEKLFF
>NA|TRBJ1-1|TRBV27|NA
TGTGCCAGCAGTTCCCGCCAGGGCCGTTCCATGAACACTGAAGCTTTCTTT
CASSSRQGRSMNTEAFF
>TRBD1|TRBJ1-1|TRBV6-5|NA
TGTGCCAGCAGCACGACAGGGAGGAACACTGAAGCTTTCTTT
CASSTTGRNTEAFF
>TRBD1|TRBJ2-2|TRBV13|NA
TGTGCCAGCAGCTTAGGCGTCCAGGGGGACACCGGGGAGCTGTTTTTT
CASSLGVQGDTGELFF
>NA|TRBJ1-4|TRBV5-1|NA
TGCGCCAGCAGCTTGGCCGGGAGAAATGGTGAAAAACTGTTTTTT
CASSLAGRNGEKLFF
>TRBD1|TRBJ1-1|TRBV23-1|NA
TGCGCCAGCAGTCAATGTTTCGTCTTGACAGGGATTATGAACACTGAAGCTTTCTTT
CASSQCFVLTGIMNTEAFF
>NA|TRBJ2-2|TRBV19|NA
TGTGCCAGTACTCGCCCCGGGTGGGGACACCTGAACACCGGGGAGCTGTTTTTT
CASTRPGWGHLNTGELFF
>NA|TRBJ1-2|TRBV28|once
TGTGCCAGCAGCAGTGGGGGACAAACCCCCTATGGCTACACCTTC
CASSSGGQTPYGYTF
>TRBD1|TRBJ1-3|TRBV29-1|NA
TGCAGCGTTGCCAGGGACAGGGGTCGGTCTGGAAACACCATATATTTT
CSVARDRGRSGNTIYF
>NA|TRBJ1-2|TRBV15|once
TGTGCCACCAGTCGAGGAGGGAATGACTATGGCTACACCTTC
CATSRGGNDYGYTF
>TRBD2|TRBJ2-5|TRBV3-1/TRBV3-2|few
TGTGCCAGCAGCCAAGATCACGTCGGACTAGCGGGGGGGCCCGAGACCCAGTACTTC
CASSQDHVGLAGGPETQYF
>TRBD1|TRBJ2-7|TRBV29-1|NA
TGCAGCGCCACGATAGGGGGCAGGTACGAGCAGTACTTC
CSATIGGRYEQYF
>NA|TRBJ2-1|TRBV7-2|NA
TGTGCCAGCACGGAGGGAGGACACAATGAGCAGTTCTTC
CASTEGGHNEQFF
>TRBD1|TRBJ1-5|TRBV5-5|NA
TGTGCCAGCAGCTTCGGGACAGGGGGGGATCAGCCCCAGCATTTT
CASSFGTGGDQPQHF
>TRBD1|TRBJ2-2|TRBV4-3|NA
TGCGCCAGCAGCCAAGGTCTACAGGGGGCGAGGCTTTCCGGGGAGCTGTTTTTT
CASSQGLQGARLSGELFF
>NA|TRBJ2-7|TRBV5-1|NA
TGCGCCAGCAGCTTGGGACAGGCCGCCGAGCAGTACTTC
CASSLGQAAEQYF
>TRBD1|TRBJ1-2|TRBV2|few
TGTGCCAGCAGCCGGAACAGGGGCGACGGCTACACCTTC
CASSRNRGDGYTF
>NA|TRBJ2-1|TRBV27|NA
TGTGCCAGCACCACACCGGGGGCGGGAGCGAGAAATGAGCAGTTCTTC
CASTTPGAGARNEQFF
>NA|TRBJ1-3|TRBV6-5|NA
TGTGCCAGCCGCAAGCCTGGAAACACCATATATTTT
CASRKPGNTIYF
>NA|TRBJ2-2|TRBV25-1|NA
TGTGCCAGCAGAAAGCCGGGAACGAACACCGGGGAGCTGTTTTTT
CASRKPGTNTGELFF
>NA|TRBJ1-2|TRBV4-1|once
TGCGCCAGCAGCCAATTCGACGGAACAGTAAGCTATGACTACACCTTC
CASSQFDGTVSYDYTF
>NA|TRBJ1-2|TRBV2|NA
TGTGCCAGCCCCGGAACGCGGCACATCTATGGCTACACCTTC
CASPGTRHIYGYTF
>NA|TRBJ1-6|TRBV9|NA
TGTGCCAGCAGCGCCGGGACACTGAATTCACCCCCCCACTTT
CASSAGTLNSPPHF
>TRBD1|TRBJ1-3|TRBV6-5|NA
TGTGCCAGCAGTTACATACTACAGGGGCCTGGAAACACCATATATTTT
CASSYILQGPGNTIYF
>NA|TRBJ2-7|TRBV5-5|NA
TGTGCCAGCAGCTTGGAGGGGCGGGGAAGCTCCTACGAGCAGTACTTC
CASSLEGRGSSYEQYF
>TRBD1|TRBJ2-7|TRBV6-2/TRBV6-3|NA
TGTGCCAGCAGTTACGGACAGGGGACCCCGAAGTACTTC
CASSYGQGTPKYF
>TRBD2|TRBJ2-2|TRBV6-2/TRBV6-3|NA
TGTGCCAGCAGTTATCCGACTAGCGGGGTCGCGAACACCGGGGAGCTGTTTTTT
CASSYPTSGVANTGELFF
>NA|TRBJ1-1|TRBV3-1/TRBV3-2|NA
TGTGCCAGCAGCCCGGTGCGGGAACGTCGCACTGAAGCTTTCTTT
CASSPVRERRTEAFF
>NA|TRBJ2-5|TRBV24-1|few
TGTGCCACCAGTGTCGCCGTGGACAGCCCCAAAGGAGAGACCCAGTACTTC
CATSVAVDSPKGETQYF
>TRBD1|TRBJ2-2|TRBV19|NA
TGTGCCATAAAAAAAGGACAGGCGAACACCGGGGAGCTGTTTTTT
CAIKKGQANTGELFF
>NA|TRBJ1-1|TRBV12-3/TRBV12-4|NA
TGTGCCACCGCGACAACAACGAACACTGAAGCTTTCTTT
CATATTTNTEAFF
>TRBD2|TRBJ2-1|TRBV7-2|NA
TGTGCCAGCAGCGGACGAGGACTAGCGGGGGGGCTCAATGAGCAGTTCTTC
CASSGRGLAGGLNEQFF